This T cell receptor (beta chain) was sequenced during a study of Ad26.COV2.S vaccination and SARS-CoV-2 variants (dated by TCRdb to the early 2020s). For context, the study as a whole: Vaccine-arm donors were drawn from COV1001, a multicentre, randomized, double-blind, placebo-controlled phase I-IIa trial of Ad26.COV2.S in healthy adults. Dosing of Ad26.COV2.S was intramuscular, at either 5x10^10 or 1x10^11 viral particles, delivered as one shot or as two shots spaced 56 days apart. Sequencing of the TCRbeta repertoire served to evaluate the specificity and breadth of SARS-CoV-2-reactive T cell receptors following Ad26.COV2.S vaccination. A total of some 30 samples were included in the TCR-sequenced set, comprising 19 Ad26.COV2.S vaccine recipients, 5 placebo recipients and 8 SARS-CoV-2 convalescent individuals. Trial participants were randomized into five groups of five, in which low-dose or high-dose Ad26.COV2.S was given once or twice, or placebo was given on both occasions. Investigators did not know the trial group allocation while performing experiments and assessing outcomes.

Inclusive of the bounding cysteine and phenylalanine, the CDR3 is 16 residues long. Only CDR3 DNA is held: 48 bases, read in frame from base 1. The CDR1 and CDR2 encoded by the germline V gene (reference sequence) are LGHDT and YNNKEL. V trim: 4 bases; J trim: 4 bases; unmatched bases: 7. On this clone: Its recognized antigen is unknown. No qualities accompany the bases; no much larger clone lies one base away.

The treatment or condition label on this specimen signifies: roughly 20 received Ad26.COV2.S at low or high dose, single or two shots; roughly five received placebo; per-sample allocation not given. Repertoires of vaccine and placebo recipients were sequenced from samples taken on day 63 after the first injection. Between 29 July and 7 August 2020, Cohort 1b enrolled about 27 adults aged 18-55 years at one site in Boston, USA. As a vaccine, Ad26.COV2.S was a replication-incompetent adenovirus type 26 vector that expressed a prefusion-stabilized SARS-CoV-2 spike protein derived from the original Wuhan strain. The immunoSEQ Assay was the method used to sequence TCRbeta CDR3 regions. After extraction, genomic DNA underwent amplification by bias-controlled multiplex PCR, followed by high-throughput sequencing. In the source study's methods: Collapsing and filtering of sequences were performed to quantify the absolute abundance of each unique TCRbeta CDR3 region. Usable DNA was measured by amplifying reference genes present in all nucleated cells, and TCRbeta template counts were normalized to that usable DNA to estimate T cell fraction. Repertoire TCRs were annotated as SARS-CoV-2-specific when V gene, CDR3 amino acid sequence and J gene were exactly matched to a known reactive TCR set. MIRA supplied the reference SARS-CoV-2 TCR set, which was filtered for enrichment in COVID-19-positive ImmuneCODE repertoires so that public or cross-reactive TCRs were removed. Based on the MIRA antigens, annotated TCRs were further analysed at the level of specific ORF or position within ORF. Breadth was defined as annotated unique rearrangements over total unique productive rearrangements; depth was the summed frequency of those rearrangements. Group comparisons of TCR breadth used two-sided Wilcoxon rank-sum tests. In its TCRdb copy, this immuneACCESS table keeps in-frame sequences only and misses some clones. Where compared with another copy, unresolved V genes explain less than half of these, and the others have no known cause. V, J and clone size are taken as reported in that table, and D and trimming were inferred from the DNA itself. The sample profile shows 350,000 to 450,000 clones; around 90% of them were found once. The ten largest clones take up approximately 3.6% of the sample.

Study-wide conclusions, independent of this receptor: The study was not powered for comparison of responses between vaccine doses or regimens. Ad26.COV2.S recipients had higher spike-specific TCR breadth than placebo recipients (P = 0.0014). It was noted by the authors that total T cell responses may have been underestimated by the TCR breadth and depth analyses. Comparable non-spike TCR breadth was observed between vaccine and placebo recipients, consistent with only spike being contained in the vaccine. After vaccination, spike-specific CD8+ and CD4+ T cell responses were reported to show substantial breadth.

The receptor's source is a person between 18 and 60 years old who received the Ad26.COV2.S COVID-19 vaccine or a placebo. The sequencing here drew on peripheral blood, taken in a trial of Ad26.COV2.S vaccine versus placebo. The rearranged segments are TRBV3-1 (or the pseudogene TRBV3-2) and TRBJ2-1, with 10 bases matching TRBD2. The nucleotide sequence reads TGTGCCAGCAGCCGTCCAGCGGGGGGGCTTTACAATGAGCAGTTCTTC. It is translated as CASSRPAGGLYNEQFF.